This TCR beta chain was obtained from a study of T cell repertoires in cytomegalovirus infection. The study, taken as a whole, reports: CMV carriers with the relevant HLA were identified by cumulative public TCR beta family frequency. Dominant in the ex vivo response were TCR beta clonotypes restricted by HLA-C and specific for CMV.

The CDR3 totals 14 residues. V was pared by 8 bases and J by 5 bases, with 17 bases between. As concerns this clonotype: Antigen unknown.

TCRdb re-analysed the reads in MiXCR, keeping a single row per CDR3 protein. Here the sample spans more than 150,000 distinct CDR3 sequences, approximately 19% being singletons. The sample consisted of PBMCs. The chain employs TRBV12-3 or TRBV12-4 and TRBJ2-3; D may be TRBD2 (5 bases). This TCR was recovered from a human donor in good health (CMV status not recorded). Some clones in this sample may be carry-over from other donors' samples. The DNA of the CDR3 is TGTGCCAGCTGTCAGGAGGCTCCCGTAGATACGCAGTATTTT. Residues: CASCQEAPVDTQYF.